A single sample gave rise to the 9 T cell receptor beta chains below, sequenced in a study of PD-L1 blockade in urothelial cancer. Using immunoSEQ multiplex PCR, the repertoire was profiled, and TCRdb retains in-frame clones only, with some absent. Of roughly 95,000 clones in the sample, around nine tenths are singletons; the top ten hold 1.5% to 2%. Noted time point: pretreatment peripheral blood. Sequencing used PBMCs, obtained around atezolizumab (anti-PD-L1) treatment. The receptors stem from a man between 60 and 70 years old with urothelial cancer.

Points on this clone: No DNA is shown, since the ends of the CDR3 on it are uncertain; the CDR3 is the one TCRdb lists. CDR3: CASSFGPGQETQYF. This chain uses TRBV5-4 with TRBJ2-5; the DNA was not used to check the table's D call, TRBD2. The V gene's germline CDR1 is SGHNT and CDR2 YYREEE (reference sequence). The CDR3 is 14 amino acids in total, end residues counted.

V is TRBV30 and J is TRBJ2-1; TRBD2 might be the D (6 bases). The germline V and J ends were trimmed by 3 bases and 9 bases, with 18 bases remaining between them. Germline V gene sequence: CDR1 GTSNPN, CDR2 SVGIG (reference sequence). The CDR3 is made up of 14 amino acids. CDR3: CAWSVLRRATEQFF. The CDR3 region has the DNA TGTGCCTGGAGCGTATTGAGGAGGGCCACTGAGCAGTTCTTC. The full variable domain, its missing parts supplied by reference TRBV30 and TRBJ2-1, is SQTIHQWPATLVQPVGSPLSLECTVEGTSNPNLYWYRQAAGRGLQLLFYSVGIGQISSEVPQNLSASRPQDRQFILSSKKLLLSDSGFYLCAWSVLRRATEQFFGPGTRLTVL.

This chain uses TRBV28 with TRBJ1-2, with D possibly being TRBD1 (5 bases). This CDR3 has 13 residues. V shed 5 bases and J shed 8 bases, with 15 bases lying between them. In germline, CDR1 is MDHEN, CDR2 SYDVKM. This CDR3 reads CASSPPRGDGYTF. CDR3 DNA: TGTGCCAGCAGTCCCCCTAGGGGCGACGGCTACACCTTC.

This chain connects TRBV28 to TRBJ1-2; possibly TRBD1 for D (6 bases). CDR1 is MDHEN, CDR2 SYDVKM, per germline. The CDR3 length is 14 residues. Between the trimmed V and J ends, which lost 2 bases and 4 bases, there was a span of 11 bases. The CDR3 spells CASSLGRGIYGYTF. CDR3 nucleotides: TGTGCCAGCAGTTTAGGCAGGGGAATCTATGGCTACACCTTC.

CDR3 in amino acids: CASSLGGPGGETQYF. CDR3 bases: TGTGCCAGCAGCTTAGGGGGACCGGGGGGCGAGACCCAGTACTTC. This chain uses TRBV11-2 with TRBJ2-5; a possible D gene is TRBD2 (7 bases). Germline-derived CDR1 and CDR2 are SGHAT and FQNNGV. V was pared by 1 base and J by 5 bases, with 14 bases between. The CDR3 extends over 15 amino acids.

The chain has TRBV5-6 and TRBJ1-6, with TRBD1 matching over 10 bases. V was pared by 0 bases and J by 9 bases, with 9 bases of the junction left unmatched. This CDR3 spans 17 amino acids. CDR1 and CDR2 from the germline V gene are SGHDT and YYEEEE. CDR3 sequence reads: CASSLEGTGVLGSPLHF. In DNA form, the CDR3 reads TGTGCCAGCAGCTTGGAGGGGACAGGGGTGTTGGGTTCACCCCTCCACTTT. Together with reference TRBV5-6 and TRBJ1-6, the CDR3 gives the full variable domain: DAGVTQSPTHLIKTRGQQVTLRCSPKSGHDTVSWYQQALGQGPQFIFQYYEEEERQRGNFPDRFSGHQFPNYSSELNVNALLLGDSALYLCASSLEGTGVLGSPLHFGNGTRLTVT.

The chain uses TRBV28 and TRBJ2-7; 7 positions agree with TRBD1. Germline V lookup: CDR1 MDHEN, CDR2 SYDVKM. J lost 5 bases, V lost 4 bases, and 5 bases had no gene match. This CDR3 has 13 amino acids. The CDR3 here is CASSSPDRNEQYF. The CDR3 nucleotides are TGTGCCAGCAGTTCCCCGGACAGGAACGAGCAGTACTTC.

The chain links TRBV5-5 to TRBJ2-7; maybe TRBD2 (6 bases). The CDR3 contains 12 residues. In germline, CDR1 is SGHKS, CDR2 YYEKEE (reference sequence). V was shortened by 4 bases and J by 11 bases, with 16 bases between the two germline ends. CDR3 protein: CASSLPAPGEYF. Here the CDR3 DNA reads TGTGCCAGCAGCCTCCCGGCACCGGGGGAGTACTTC.

V is TRBV18 and J is TRBJ1-2; 8 nucleotides line up with TRBD1. CDR3 length: 15 amino acids. Germline V gene data show CDR1 as KGHSH and CDR2 as LQKENI. V shed 2 bases, J shed 3 bases, and the junction held 5 bases outside the gene matches. CDR3 coding DNA: TGTGCCAGCTCACCAAACCGGGGACAGGACTATGGCTACACCTTC. Residues: CASSPNRGQDYGYTF.